The 5 T cell receptor beta chains below all came from one sample that was sequenced in a study of blood T cell repertoires in COVID-19. This table comes from immunoSEQ multiplex PCR, and its TCRdb copy is limited to in-frame clones, with some not included. The profile covers 150,000 to 200,000 clones, with more than 75% appearing a single time and around 16% taken by the ten largest. Sequencing was done on a sample of PBMCs or T cells enriched from blood (not recorded which). The receptors were gathered from a woman aged 45-65 years with acute COVID-19.

The chain joins TRBV6-1 to TRBJ1-5; D call uncertain. CDR1 and CDR2 from the germline V gene are MNHNS and SASEGT. Trimming removed 2 bases at V and 3 bases at J, with 5 bases between. The CDR3 totals 13 residues. CDR3 in amino acids: CASSEQYNQPQHF. CDR3 in DNA: TGTGCCAGCAGTGAACAGTACAATCAGCCCCAGCATTTT.

The CDR3 is CASSPGQGDQPQHF. CDR3 coding DNA: TGTGCCAGCAGCCCCGGACAGGGGGATCAGCCCCAGCATTTT. The chain links TRBV7-9 to TRBJ1-5; 10 bases agree with TRBD1. The germline CDR1 and CDR2 sequences are SEHNR and FQNEAQ (reference sequence). J lost 5 bases, V lost 5 bases, and 3 bases had no gene match. The CDR3 spans 14 residues. The whole variable domain, remainder taken from reference TRBV7-9 and TRBJ1-5, is DTGVSQNPRHKITKRGQNVTFRCDPISEHNRLYWYRQTLGQGPEFLTYFQNEAQLEKSRLLSDRFSAERPKGSFSTLEIQRTEQGDSAMYLCASSPGQGDQPQHFGDGTRLSIL.

The chain joins TRBV5-6 to TRBJ2-3, with TRBD2 identical over 7 bases. J gave up 3 bases and V 0 bases, and 4 bases lay outside the gene matches. This CDR3 has 15 residues. Germline V CDR1 and CDR2: SGHDT, YYEEEE. The CDR3 spells CASSLVTSDTDTQYF. The CDR3 bases are TGTGCCAGCAGCTTGGTTACTAGCGATACAGATACGCAGTATTTT.

This rearrangement joins TRBV6-4 to TRBJ2-5, with TRBD1 matching over 10 bases. Germline trimming cut 3 bases from V and 5 bases from J; bases unmatched to any gene: 6. The length of the CDR3 is 15 residues. Germline CDR1 MRHNA, CDR2 SNTAGT. CDR3 nucleotides: TGTGCCAGCAGTGAGGGACAGGGGTCCGGCGAGACCCAGTACTTC. Protein product: CASSEGQGSGETQYF.

This clone was picked up one time. This sequence joins TRBV5-4 and TRBJ1-2, with D possibly being TRBD1 (5 bases). Germline CDR1 reads SGHNT; CDR2 reads YYREEE (reference sequence). The V end lost 0 bases, the J end lost 7 bases, and 13 bases lay between the germline ends. This CDR3 comprises 14 residues. DNA of the CDR3: TGTGCCAGCAGCTTGGGGTCTGGGGCCTTTGGCTACACCTTC. Translation gives CASSLGSGAFGYTF.